This TCR beta chain was recovered during a study of early T cells in non-severe SARS-CoV-2 infection. Germline V lookup: CDR1 SEHNR, CDR2 FQNEAQ (reference sequence). V lost 5 bases and J lost 0, with 13 bases in between. This CDR3 has 15 residues. TCRdb independently ran MiXCR on the 5' RACE reads; one entry per CDR3 protein. The data contain around 71,000 distinct CDR3 sequences, 9% to 10% of them seen just once; the ten biggest clones take up around 15%. The sample was whole blood, taken at baseline. The genes are TRBV7-9 and TRBJ1-1; D not resolved. This receptor was taken from an adult who was a healthcare worker with PCR-confirmed SARS-CoV-2 infection or an uninfected control (not recorded which). In DNA form, the CDR3 reads TGTGCCAGCAGCCCGAGACGGAGCATGAACACTGAAGCTTTCTTT. It yields the protein CASSPRRSMNTEAFF. Based on the CDR3 plus reference TRBV7-9 and TRBJ1-1, the full variable domain is DTGVSQNPRHKITKRGQNVTFRCDPISEHNRLYWYRQTLGQGPEFLTYFQNEAQLEKSRLLSDRFSAERPKGSFSTLEIQRTEQGDSAMYLCASSPRRSMNTEAFFGQGTRLTVV.